A selection of T cell receptor beta chains follows, all from one sample in a study of OX40 agonist ivuxolimab in advanced cancers. Some clones are missing from TCRdb's copy, which holds only in-frame ones; the method was immunoSEQ multiplex PCR. Seen here are fewer than 15,000 clones, roughly 87% observed once, and the top ten hold about 68%. Sequencing used CD4+ or CD8+ T cells sorted from blood, obtained in a trial of the OX40 agonist ivuxolimab. Source of these receptors: an adult with an advanced solid tumor such as melanoma, head and neck, liver or kidney cancer. Both conserved end residues are part of each CDR3. The order of the fields is J gene, D gene, V gene, clone size, CDR3 DNA, CDR3 protein. A D gene is named only where the DNA matches it firmly. Some rows mark clone size as missing; the rest say once, few, many or name a class of expanded clone.

>TRBJ2-2|TRBD2|TRBV19|NA
TGTGCCAGTAGCGTCTTCCTAGCGGGGGGTTACACCGGGGAGCTGTTTTTT
CASSVFLAGGYTGELFF
>TRBJ2-7|NA|TRBV7-2|NA
TGTGCCAGCAGCTGGAGAGGTGGGCCTTACGAGCAGTACTTC
CASSWRGGPYEQYF
>TRBJ1-2|TRBD1|TRBV11-3|NA
TGTGCCAGCAGCTCCACAGGGGGCGGGTATGGCTACACCTTC
CASSSTGGGYGYTF
>TRBJ1-1|TRBD1|TRBV4-3|NA
TGCGCCAGCAGCCAAGATCAAGGGGGCATGTACACTGAAGCTTTCTTT
CASSQDQGGMYTEAFF
>TRBJ2-7|TRBD2|TRBV19|few
TGTGCCACCAGAGGGACTATTAACTACGAGCAGTACTTC
CATRGTINYEQYF
>TRBJ2-1|NA|TRBV6-5|once
TGTGCCAGCAACCCAGTAGGCCTCTCCTACAATGAGCAGTTCTTC
CASNPVGLSYNEQFF
>TRBJ2-7|TRBD2|TRBV27|NA
TGTGCCAGCAGTCCGGGACTAGCGGGAGTCGAGCAGTACTTC
CASSPGLAGVEQYF
>TRBJ1-5|NA|TRBV15|NA
TGTGCCACCGGTCAGCCCCAGCATTTT
CATGQPQHF
>TRBJ1-5|TRBD1|TRBV2|NA
TGTGCCAGTCAGGGGGTACTTCAGCCCCAGCATTTT
CASQGVLQPQHF
>TRBJ1-5|TRBD1|TRBV30|NA
TGTGCCTGGAGTCGGGGCGACAGGGGGCAAGAGAATCAGCCCCAGCATTTT
CAWSRGDRGQENQPQHF
>TRBJ2-7|TRBD1|TRBV7-3|NA
TGTGCCAGCAGCCCTGGGACAGTGTCCTACGAGCAGTACTTC
CASSPGTVSYEQYF
>TRBJ2-1|NA|TRBV5-6|once
TGTGCCAGCAGCTTGGAGAACAATGAGCAGTTCTTC
CASSLENNEQFF
>TRBJ2-4|TRBD1|TRBV9|NA
TGTGCCAGCAGCGTAGACCAAGGGGGCGAGGTTCTTCACATTCAGTACTTC
CASSVDQGGEVLHIQYF
>TRBJ2-3|NA|TRBV30|once
TGTGCCTGGAGTGTACTTGCCCCTGATACGCAGTATTTT
CAWSVLAPDTQYF
>TRBJ2-1|NA|TRBV7-6|NA
TGTGCCAGCAGCTTAATGGCGGGACTGCCCCGGCTCAATGAGCAGTTCTTC
CASSLMAGLPRLNEQFF
>TRBJ2-3|NA|TRBV6-1|NA
TGTGCCAGCAGTGCTGTCCGGGTGGTAGGCGGCACAGATACGCAGTATTTT
CASSAVRVVGGTDTQYF
>TRBJ2-3|NA|TRBV11-2|NA
TGTGCCAGCAGCCCAATCCTACGGGGGGCAGGCACAGATACGCAGTATTTT
CASSPILRGAGTDTQYF
>TRBJ2-5|TRBD1|TRBV7-9|NA
TGTGCCAGCAGCTCCCCCGCCGGGGACAGGGTCACGGAGACCCAGTACTTC
CASSSPAGDRVTETQYF
>TRBJ2-5|TRBD2|TRBV10-1|NA
TGCGCCAGCAGAGAAGTGACTAGCGGGAGTACGACCCAGTACTTC
CASREVTSGSTTQYF
>TRBJ1-2|NA|TRBV6-5|NA
TGTGCCAGCAGTTACTCGTCAGGGCCGGACTATGGCTACACCTTC
CASSYSSGPDYGYTF
>TRBJ1-2|NA|TRBV6-6|NA
TGTGCCAGCAGTCTCGGACGAGAGGGCTACACCTTC
CASSLGREGYTF
>TRBJ1-5|NA|TRBV7-8|NA
TGTGCCAGCAGCCCCCTGAGGCGCGGGGGGAATCGGCCCCAGCATTTT
CASSPLRRGGNRPQHF
>TRBJ2-2|NA|TRBV6-5|NA
TGTGCCAGCAGTTATTATGGAGGTACCGGGGAGCTGTTTTTT
CASSYYGGTGELFF
>TRBJ2-5|TRBD2|TRBV4-2|NA
TGTGCCAGCAGCCAGGAAAGCGGGAGGGGTTCGGAGACCCAGTACTTC
CASSQESGRGSETQYF
>TRBJ2-1|NA|TRBV6-5|NA
TGTGCCAGCAGCCCATACCGGAGCTCCTACAATGAGCAGTTCTTC
CASSPYRSSYNEQFF
>TRBJ1-3|TRBD1|TRBV6-5|NA
TGTGCCAGCAGTACAGGGGGACGGGGAAACACCATATATTTT
CASSTGGRGNTIYF
>TRBJ1-2|NA|TRBV29-1|NA
TGCAGCGTTGAGACAGCTAACTATGGCTACACCTTC
CSVETANYGYTF
>TRBJ1-6|TRBD1|TRBV6-4|NA
TGTGCCAGCAGTGACCGGACAGGGGCTTCACCCCTCCACTTT
CASSDRTGASPLHF
>TRBJ2-3|NA|TRBV5-1|NA
TGCGCCAGCAGCTTGGGGGGACGGGTGAGCACAGATACGCAGTATTTT
CASSLGGRVSTDTQYF
>TRBJ2-7|NA|TRBV7-9|NA
TGTGCCAGCAGCCCAGGGGGGTCCTACGAGCAGTACTTC
CASSPGGSYEQYF
>TRBJ1-2|NA|TRBV7-9|NA
TGTGCCAGCCTGTTAGGGGGACGTCCGCACTATGGCTACACCTTC
CASLLGGRPHYGYTF
>TRBJ1-2|NA|TRBV6-4|NA
TGTGCCAGCAGTGAAGGGACGTCACTTTTGAGGGGCTACACCTTC
CASSEGTSLLRGYTF
>TRBJ2-3|NA|TRBV30|NA
TGTGCCTGGAACCAGGGTTCGGGCACAGATACGCAGTATTTT
CAWNQGSGTDTQYF